Listed below are T cell receptor beta chains from one sample, sequenced in a study of CD4+ T cells in melanoma. Using immunoSEQ multiplex PCR, the repertoire was profiled, and TCRdb retains in-frame clones only, with some absent. The data show 5,500 to 8,000 clones, 69% seen once. The specimen sequenced was cells from a culture (not recorded whether cultured in vitro). These receptors all stem from a human donor with melanoma. CDR3s include the opening cysteine and the closing phenylalanine or tryptophan. Each record gives: CDR3 DNA, CDR3 protein, V gene, J gene, clone size, D gene. A D gene is named only where the DNA matches it firmly. Size values are once, few and many counts, or a class for expanded clones, and some rows have none.

TGTGCCACCAGTGATTTCTTCAGGGGACTCAATCAGCCCCAGCATTTT	CATSDFFRGLNQPQHF	TRBV24-1	TRBJ1-5	-	-
TGTGCCAGTAGTATATGGTCGGTTCGGTGGAGTGAAGATGGCTACACCTTC	CASSIWSVRWSEDGYTF	TRBV19	TRBJ1-2	-	-
TGTGCCACCAGTGATTCTAAAGGAGGGGACACTGAAGCTTTCTTT	CATSDSKGGDTEAFF	TRBV24-1	TRBJ1-1	-	-
TGTGCCAGCAGCTTGAGTGTCGGTAACACTGAAGCTTTCTTT	CASSLSVGNTEAFF	TRBV5-5	TRBJ1-1	few	-
TGTGCCAGCAGCCCCCGAGGGGGGGAGAGCACCGGGGAGCTGTTTTTT	CASSPRGGESTGELFF	TRBV5-4	TRBJ2-2	-	-
TGCAGTGCCCCCGACACTGAAGCTTTCTTT	CSAPDTEAFF	TRBV20-1	TRBJ1-1	-	-
TGTGCCAGCAGCTTATTGGGCGGGGGAGCCGTTGAGCAGTTCTTC	CASSLLGGGAVEQFF	TRBV7-6	TRBJ2-1	medium-sized	TRBD2
TGCGCCAGCAGCCAAGATGCGGGGGCCTTCAATCAGCCCCAGCATTTT	CASSQDAGAFNQPQHF	TRBV4-1	TRBJ1-5	-	-
TGTGCCAGCAGCTGGAGCTCCTACAATGAGCAGTTCTTC	CASSWSSYNEQFF	TRBV11-3	TRBJ2-1	-	-
TGTGCCATCAGTGATACCAGTCCCCTTTCACCCCTCCACTTT	CAISDTSPLSPLHF	TRBV10-3	TRBJ1-6	-	-
TGTGCCAGCAGTGATACAGGGGGCACTGAAGCTTTCTTT	CASSDTGGTEAFF	TRBV6-1	TRBJ1-1	-	TRBD1
TGTGCCAGCAGCTTAGAAGGGCAGTCAGATACGCAGTATTTT	CASSLEGQSDTQYF	TRBV7-8	TRBJ2-3	-	-
TGTGCCAGCAGCCCCGGACAGGGTTCCTACGAGCAGTACTTC	CASSPGQGSYEQYF	TRBV6-5	TRBJ2-7	-	TRBD1
TGTGCCAGCAGCTTGGACGGCACTGAAGCTTTCTTT	CASSLDGTEAFF	TRBV11-2	TRBJ1-1	-	-
TGTGCCAGTAGGATAGTGGGGGGCACGAACTATGGCTACACCTTC	CASRIVGGTNYGYTF	TRBV19	TRBJ1-2	-	-
TGTGCCAGTAGTATGGTTCTATCGGGGGCGAATGGCTACACCTTC	CASSMVLSGANGYTF	TRBV19	TRBJ1-2	-	-
TGTGCCAGCAGCGTAATGCCCGGAACCTACGAGCAGTACTTC	CASSVMPGTYEQYF	TRBV9	TRBJ2-7	-	-
TGCGCCAGCAGCTTGGGCAACTCCTACGAGCAGTACTTC	CASSLGNSYEQYF	TRBV5-1	TRBJ2-7	-	-
TGTGCCAGCAAGTGGGGGGCAGGGGGGGCTTCCTCACCCCTCCACTTT	CASKWGAGGASSPLHF	TRBV2	TRBJ1-6	-	TRBD1
TGTGCCAGCAGCTTAGGTGGGGGCGAGCAGTACTTC	CASSLGGGEQYF	TRBV11-2	TRBJ2-7	medium-sized	-
TGTGCCAGCTCACCAGGGGTGTCGGGGGACGAGCAGTACTTC	CASSPGVSGDEQYF	TRBV18	TRBJ2-7	-	-
TGTGCCAGCACCTCATCGTGGGGCAGTGCCACCGGGGAGCTGTTTTTT	CASTSSWGSATGELFF	TRBV14	TRBJ2-2	-	-
TGTGCCAGTAGTATAGCTAGCGGGGTTAACAATGAGCAGTTCTTC	CASSIASGVNNEQFF	TRBV19	TRBJ2-1	medium-sized	TRBD2
TGTGCCTGGAGGGGGTCCTACGAGCAGTACTTC	CAWRGSYEQYF	TRBV30	TRBJ2-7	-	-
TGTGCCACCAGCAGAGGAGGGCGGGGGGTTTACAATGAGCAGTTCTTC	CATSRGGRGVYNEQFF	TRBV15	TRBJ2-1	-	TRBD2
TGTGCCAGCAGCTTAGGTGACTCGGGCGGCGGAAACACCATATATTTT	CASSLGDSGGGNTIYF	TRBV11-3	TRBJ1-3	few	-
TGTGCCAGCAGCCAAGGATTCGGCGGAGTCTATGGCTACACCTTC	CASSQGFGGVYGYTF	TRBV3-1/TRBV3-2	TRBJ1-2	-	-
TGTGCCAGCAGTCCCCGACAGGACTTAGGAGCTTTCTTT	CASSPRQDLGAFF	TRBV6-5	TRBJ1-1	few	-
TGTGCCACCAGCAAAATGGGGGGGGATCCCCAGCATTTT	CATSKMGGDPQHF	TRBV15	TRBJ1-5	-	-
TGTGCCAGCAGTTTTAGGAGCCGACCGCGGCAGTTCTTC	CASSFRSRPRQFF	TRBV28	TRBJ2-1	-	-
TGCGCCAGCAGCTACTTAGGACAGAAAGAGACCCAGTACTTC	CASSYLGQKETQYF	TRBV5-1	TRBJ2-5	-	-
TGCGCCAGCAGTGATCGGACAGGGAGGGGAGATACGCAGTATTTT	CASSDRTGRGDTQYF	TRBV10-1	TRBJ2-3	-	-
TGTGCCAGCAGCTCCGGGACAGCTCTGGGCTACACCTTC	CASSSGTALGYTF	TRBV28	TRBJ1-2	-	TRBD1
TGCGCCAGCAGCTGGGGACAGGGAGGCGAGCAGTACTTC	CASSWGQGGEQYF	TRBV5-1	TRBJ2-7	-	TRBD1
TGCGCCAGCAGCCTAGACGGGCGGAGGTACAATCAGCCCCAGCATTTT	CASSLDGRRYNQPQHF	TRBV5-1	TRBJ1-5	-	-
TGTGCCAGCAGGGGCAGGGTCAATCAGCCCCAGCATTTT	CASRGRVNQPQHF	TRBV28	TRBJ1-5	-	-
TGTGCCAGCAGGCCAGCAGGTCAACAGGGCCTCTCCTACGAGCAGTACTTC	CASRPAGQQGLSYEQYF	TRBV14	TRBJ2-7	few	-
TGTGCCAGTAGTCCCCGGTGGGGGGGGCGCACTGAAGCTTTCTTT	CASSPRWGGRTEAFF	TRBV19	TRBJ1-1	-	-
TGTGCCAGCAGCTTAGAGGGGGCATGGGGGTTGGGCAAAAACATTCAGTACTTC	CASSLEGAWGLGKNIQYF	TRBV7-2	TRBJ2-4	-	TRBD1
TGTGCCAGCAGCTTAGATGGCGGTGGCCGAAACTCTGGAAACACCATATATTTT	CASSLDGGGRNSGNTIYF	TRBV7-4	TRBJ1-3	-	-
TGTGCCAGCAGGCCCGGGACAGGGATCTTAACTGGGGCCAACGTCCTGACTTTC	CASRPGTGILTGANVLTF	TRBV28	TRBJ2-6	-	TRBD1
TGTGCCAGTAGTTCGGGACAGACCCTGTTTTTT	CASSSGQTLFF	TRBV19	TRBJ1-4	few	TRBD1
TGTGCCAGCAGTGGCGGGACTAGCGGGGACGCCTACGAGCAGTACTTC	CASSGGTSGDAYEQYF	TRBV2	TRBJ2-7	-	TRBD2
TGTGCCAGCACTCGTGGTTCTCCGAGCTCCTACGAGCAGTACTTC	CASTRGSPSSYEQYF	TRBV7-9	TRBJ2-7	once	-
TGCGCCAGCAGCTTGGCGCCGCAGAATGAAGCTTTCTTT	CASSLAPQNEAFF	TRBV5-1	TRBJ1-1	-	-
TGTGCCAGTAGTAGATATAGCGGGGGGCCGGAGACCCAGTACTTC	CASSRYSGGPETQYF	TRBV19	TRBJ2-5	-	TRBD2
TGTGCCAGCTCACGGGACGGATCCTACGAGCAGTACTTC	CASSRDGSYEQYF	TRBV18	TRBJ2-7	-	-
TGCGCCAGCAGCTCGGGCGGGAGGGGAGATACGCAGTATTTT	CASSSGGRGDTQYF	TRBV5-1	TRBJ2-3	medium-sized	TRBD2
TGTGCCAGTACCCGGACAGGGTCGAACACTGAAGCTTTCTTT	CASTRTGSNTEAFF	TRBV19	TRBJ1-1	-	TRBD1
TGCGCCAGCAGCTTGGATGCGGTAGGGGGAGCGGACACTGAAGCTTTCTTT	CASSLDAVGGADTEAFF	TRBV5-1	TRBJ1-1	few	-
TGCGCCAGCAGCTTGAGCGGGGGCGGGACCGGGGAGCTGTTTTTT	CASSLSGGGTGELFF	TRBV5-1	TRBJ2-2	-	TRBD2
TGTGCCAGCAGCCAAGGGTCTTATCCAAGCTCCTACGAGCAGTACTTC	CASSQGSYPSSYEQYF	TRBV3-1/TRBV3-2	TRBJ2-7	-	-
TGTGCCACCAGTGATTTGGGTCGGGGAGAAAGGGAGACCCAGTACTTC	CATSDLGRGERETQYF	TRBV24-1	TRBJ2-5	-	-